This T cell receptor beta chain was documented in a study of blood T cell repertoires in COVID-19 (dated by TCRdb to 2018 to 2021). As for the study more broadly: The collaborator samples originated in the United States, Italy and Spain and spanned the acute and convalescent phases of COVID-19. The material from the prospective study consisted of cDNA or gDNA derived from T cells, B-cell-depleted T cells, or PBMCs. The dataset comprised deeply sampled blood TCRbeta repertoires from subjects exposed to, actively infected with, or recovered from COVID-19. The repertoires were released in a freely available public database meant as a resource for research on the immune response to SARS-CoV-2. Samples came from the ongoing ImmuneRACE study (first 160 participants) plus 1,254 subjects from 6 global collaborators. Nearly every sample came with metadata listing a de-identified subject ID, COVID-19 status, age in years and sex. Where available, HLA class I and class II types were taken from metadata supplied by the sample provider and were not determined by assay-based typing. Summary of the overall study and its limitations: How much clinical and demographic metadata was included differed by source and by participant, and the metadata was provided uncurated.

From the germline V gene (reference sequence), CDR1 is SEHNR and CDR2 is FQNEAQ. Its CDR3 holds 16 amino acids, cysteine through phenylalanine. Left in the record is the CDR3 DNA by itself, 48 bases read in frame from the first base. V gives up 5 bases and J gives up 4 bases, and the segment between their germline ends measures 18 bases. This clone was detected only once. The target of this receptor is not known. It has no much larger one-base neighbor in the sample; base qualities were not kept. Each collaborating institution followed its own protocols to collect whole blood in K2EDTA tubes. Collaborator samples were shipped for TCRbeta analysis as frozen whole blood, isolated PBMCs, or DNA extracted from either sample type. The immunoSEQ Assay, a bias-controlled multiplex PCR, was used to amplify TCRbeta CDR3 regions from genomic DNA. From the authors' description of their analysis: The number of nucleated cells in each sample was estimated by amplification of reference gene primers within the assay. Sequence reads were collapsed and filtered to measure the absolute abundance of every unique TCRbeta CDR3 rearrangement. Productive Simpson clonality was computed per sample as the square root of Simpson's diversity index over productive rearrangements. Entries here come from immuneACCESS through TCRdb and include only in-frame sequences with V and J called. Some clones fail to appear in such tables; in the studies checked, an unresolved V gene covers under half of the shortfall, and the cause of the remainder is unknown. V, J and clone size are those of that table, while D and trimming were read from the DNA. In this sample the table shows more than 110,000 clones, under 90% of which occur a single time. The ten largest clones capture roughly 45% of the sample.

Recombination joined TRBV7-9 with TRBJ1-5; a tentative D match to TRBD1 spans 6 bases. The receptor's source is a human donor in a cohort sampled during active COVID-19. The specimen sequenced was peripheral blood. The CDR3 region has the sequence CASSTTGGGPNQPQHF. The sequenced DNA: TGTGCCAGCAGCACCACGGGGGGCGGGCCTAATCAGCCCCAGCATTTT.